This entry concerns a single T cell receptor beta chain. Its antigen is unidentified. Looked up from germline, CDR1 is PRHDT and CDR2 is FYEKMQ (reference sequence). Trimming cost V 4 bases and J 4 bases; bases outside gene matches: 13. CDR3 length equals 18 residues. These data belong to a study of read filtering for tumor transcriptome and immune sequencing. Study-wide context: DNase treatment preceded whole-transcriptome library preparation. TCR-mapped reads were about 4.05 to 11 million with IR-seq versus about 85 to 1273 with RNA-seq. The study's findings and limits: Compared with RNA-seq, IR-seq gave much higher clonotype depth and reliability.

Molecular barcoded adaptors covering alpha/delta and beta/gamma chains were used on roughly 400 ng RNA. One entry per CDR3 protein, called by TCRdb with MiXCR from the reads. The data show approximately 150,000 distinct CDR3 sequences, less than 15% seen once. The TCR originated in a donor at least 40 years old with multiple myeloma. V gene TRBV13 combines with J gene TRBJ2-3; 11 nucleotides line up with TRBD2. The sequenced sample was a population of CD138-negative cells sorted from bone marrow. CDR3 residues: CASSSRASGRRVPDTQYF. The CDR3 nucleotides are TGTGCCAGCAGCTCAAGGGCTAGCGGGAGGAGGGTGCCAGATACGCAGTATTTT.